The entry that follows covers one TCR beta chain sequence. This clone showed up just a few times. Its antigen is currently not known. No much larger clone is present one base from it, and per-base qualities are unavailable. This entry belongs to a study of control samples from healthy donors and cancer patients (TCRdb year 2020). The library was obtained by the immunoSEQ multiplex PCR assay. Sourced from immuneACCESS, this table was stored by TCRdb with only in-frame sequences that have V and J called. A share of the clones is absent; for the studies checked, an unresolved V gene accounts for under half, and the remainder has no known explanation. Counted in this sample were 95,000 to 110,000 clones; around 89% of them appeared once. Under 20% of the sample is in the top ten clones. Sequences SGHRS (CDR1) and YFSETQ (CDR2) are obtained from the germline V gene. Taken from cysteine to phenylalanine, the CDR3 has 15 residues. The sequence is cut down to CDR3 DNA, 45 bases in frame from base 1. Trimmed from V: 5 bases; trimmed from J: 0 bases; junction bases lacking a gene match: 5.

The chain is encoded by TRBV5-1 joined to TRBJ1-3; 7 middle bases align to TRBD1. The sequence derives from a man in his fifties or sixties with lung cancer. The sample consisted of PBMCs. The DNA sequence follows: TGCGCCAGCAGACCCGGGACAGACTCTGGAAACACCATATATTTT. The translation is CASRPGTDSGNTIYF.